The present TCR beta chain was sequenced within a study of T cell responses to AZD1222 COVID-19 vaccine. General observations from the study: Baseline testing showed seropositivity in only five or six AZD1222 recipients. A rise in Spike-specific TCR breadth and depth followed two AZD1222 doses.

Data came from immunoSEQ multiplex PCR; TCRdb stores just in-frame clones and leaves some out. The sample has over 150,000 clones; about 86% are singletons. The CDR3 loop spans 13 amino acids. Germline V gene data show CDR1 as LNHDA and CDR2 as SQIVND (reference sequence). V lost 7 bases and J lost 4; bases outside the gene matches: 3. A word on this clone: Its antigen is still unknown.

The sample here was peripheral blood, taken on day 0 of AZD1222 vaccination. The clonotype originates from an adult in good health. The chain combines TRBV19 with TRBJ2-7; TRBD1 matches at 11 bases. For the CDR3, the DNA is TGTGCCAGTATGGGGACAGGGGGTTACGAGCAGTACTTC. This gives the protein CASMGTGGYEQYF.